This TCR beta chain was recovered during a study of human T cells and chemical hapten exposure. Time point noted: patch test 3, about 24 weeks after DPC sensitization. Treatment specified: therapeutic diphenylcyclopropenone sensitization with weekly scalp DPC. V dropped 7 bases and J dropped 4 bases, with 14 bases sitting between them. CDR1 and CDR2 from the germline V gene are SQVTM and ANQGSEA. This CDR3 contains 12 residues. The study's library attached unique molecular identifiers to single cDNA molecules. In the authors' methods: Counts of TCRs in each sample centred on a median of 95,638 and extended from about 20,000 to 690,000. TCRdb ran MiXCR on the RACE reads and lists one entry per CDR3 protein. TCRdb's processing, not the authors' own work, is the source of the V and J calls. Of around 200,000 distinct CDR3 sequences in the sample, around 23% were seen once.

Specimen: whole blood, collected in connection with sensitization to the hapten diphenylcyclopropenone (DPC). The J gene is TRBJ2-7, the V gene TRBV29-1, with D possibly called TRBD1 or TRBD2 (6 bases each). This TCR came from a woman aged 40 to 50 with alopecia areata. Some clones in this sample may be carry-over from other donors' samples. As DNA, the CDR3 is TGCAGCGGGCGCACGGGGGCGTACGAGCAGTACTTC. Its translation: CSGRTGAYEQYF.